Listed below are T cell receptor beta chains from one sample, sequenced in a study of T cell repertoires in cytomegalovirus infection. TCRdb reprocessed the reads via MiXCR and lists one record per CDR3 protein. The sample shows 650,000 to 850,000 distinct CDR3 sequences, about 29% of them seen only once. No antigen is known for these receptors. Sequenced here: cultured CD8+ T cells from PBMCs, sampled from culture after CMV antigen stimulation. The receptors come from a human donor in good health (CMV status not recorded). Some clones in this sample may be carry-over from other donors' samples. Each CDR3 is given with its conserved first and last residue. The D gene is left open where the match is weak. Clone size is stated in some rows and not others, as once, few, many or a class when expanded.

v_call: TRBV7-6; j_call: TRBJ2-5; clone_size: .; d_call: TRBD2; cdr3_nt: TGTGCCAGCAGCTGGACTAGAGAGACCCAGTACTTC; cdr3_aa: CASSWTRETQYF
v_call: TRBV7-9; j_call: TRBJ2-2; clone_size: medium-sized; d_call: .; cdr3_nt: TGTGCCAGCAGCTCGCCCTTGGGACAAGGGATTAACACCGGGGAGCTGTTTTTT; cdr3_aa: CASSSPLGQGINTGELFF
v_call: TRBV25-1; j_call: TRBJ2-1; clone_size: few; d_call: TRBD1; cdr3_nt: TGTGCCAGCAGTGGGACAGGTCACAATGAGCAGTTCTTC; cdr3_aa: CASSGTGHNEQFF
v_call: TRBV2; j_call: TRBJ2-1; clone_size: .; d_call: .; cdr3_nt: TGTGCCAGCAGTGGTCGCACGGTGTACAATGAGCAGTTCTTC; cdr3_aa: CASSGRTVYNEQFF
v_call: TRBV7-9; j_call: TRBJ2-2; clone_size: few; d_call: TRBD1; cdr3_nt: TGTGCCAGCAGCCCGGACAGGGCAGGAGGGGAGCTGTTTTTT; cdr3_aa: CASSPDRAGGELFF
v_call: TRBV4-1; j_call: TRBJ2-1; clone_size: few; d_call: TRBD2; cdr3_nt: TGCGCCAGCAGCCTGAGCGGGGCCCTCAATGAGCAGTTCTTC; cdr3_aa: CASSLSGALNEQFF
v_call: TRBV20-1; j_call: TRBJ2-7; clone_size: .; d_call: .; cdr3_nt: TGCAGTGCTAGGTTAAGTCGATCCTACGAGCAGTACTTC; cdr3_aa: CSARLSRSYEQYF
v_call: TRBV28; j_call: TRBJ1-5; clone_size: .; d_call: .; cdr3_nt: TGTGCCAGCAGTTCCCGACGGGATCAGCCCCAGCATTTT; cdr3_aa: CASSSRRDQPQHF
v_call: TRBV2; j_call: TRBJ2-1; clone_size: .; d_call: .; cdr3_nt: TGTGCCAGCAGTGCCTTGGGACGACTATACAATGAGCAGTTCTTC; cdr3_aa: CASSALGRLYNEQFF
v_call: TRBV27; j_call: TRBJ1-5; clone_size: .; d_call: TRBD1; cdr3_nt: TGTGCCGGCAGTTTCACAGGGGGGGATCAGCCCCAGCATTTT; cdr3_aa: CAGSFTGGDQPQHF
v_call: TRBV6-6; j_call: TRBJ1-2; clone_size: .; d_call: .; cdr3_nt: TGTGCCATCAGTTACTCCGATCCGTCTTATGGCTACACCTTC; cdr3_aa: CAISYSDPSYGYTF
v_call: TRBV24-1; j_call: TRBJ2-1; clone_size: few; d_call: TRBD2; cdr3_nt: TGTGCCACCTGCGAGACTAGCGGGGGTTACAATGAGCAGTTCTTC; cdr3_aa: CATCETSGGYNEQFF
v_call: TRBV9; j_call: TRBJ2-4; clone_size: .; d_call: .; cdr3_nt: TGTGCCAGCAGTTCCTTTCAAAGTGAAAACATTCAGTACTTC; cdr3_aa: CASSSFQSENIQYF
v_call: TRBV27; j_call: TRBJ2-7; clone_size: .; d_call: .; cdr3_nt: TGTGCCAGCAGCGACACGGGTTTTTCCTACGAGCAGTACTTC; cdr3_aa: CASSDTGFSYEQYF
v_call: TRBV11-3; j_call: TRBJ2-5; clone_size: .; d_call: TRBD2; cdr3_nt: TGTGCCAGCAGCCCAAGGGCGGGGGGTACAGAGACCCAGTACTTC; cdr3_aa: CASSPRAGGTETQYF
v_call: TRBV6-5; j_call: TRBJ2-2; clone_size: few; d_call: .; cdr3_nt: TGTGCCAGCAGGGTAGGCGGGGTAGGCACCGGGGAGCTGTTTTTT; cdr3_aa: CASRVGGVGTGELFF
v_call: TRBV27; j_call: TRBJ2-3; clone_size: .; d_call: TRBD1; cdr3_nt: TGTGCCAGCAGTGGAGAAGGCGGGACAGGCGTTACTAGCACAGATACGCAGTATTTT; cdr3_aa: CASSGEGGTGVTSTDTQYF
v_call: TRBV12-3/TRBV12-4; j_call: TRBJ2-1; clone_size: .; d_call: TRBD2; cdr3_nt: TGTGCCAGCAGCCCTTGGGATAGCGGGGGGGCCCCCTACAATGAGCAGTTCTTC; cdr3_aa: CASSPWDSGGAPYNEQFF
v_call: TRBV6-4; j_call: TRBJ1-5; clone_size: few; d_call: .; cdr3_nt: TGTGCCAGCAGTGAAACAGCTAGCAATCAGCCCCAGCATTTT; cdr3_aa: CASSETASNQPQHF
v_call: TRBV28; j_call: TRBJ2-5; clone_size: many; d_call: .; cdr3_nt: TGTGCCAGCATCCCCAGTCGGGGGCGCGGGGAGACCCAGTACTTC; cdr3_aa: CASIPSRGRGETQYF
v_call: TRBV7-2; j_call: TRBJ2-5; clone_size: many; d_call: TRBD2; cdr3_nt: TGTGCCAGCAGCTTCGGACTAGCGGGGGGCAAAGAGACCCAGTACTTC; cdr3_aa: CASSFGLAGGKETQYF
v_call: TRBV19; j_call: TRBJ2-2; clone_size: .; d_call: TRBD2; cdr3_nt: TGTGCCAGTAGTATGGGACTAGCGGGGCCTTCGAACACCGGGGAGCTGTTTTTT; cdr3_aa: CASSMGLAGPSNTGELFF
v_call: TRBV4-1; j_call: TRBJ2-1; clone_size: .; d_call: .; cdr3_nt: TGCGCCAGCAGCCTAAGATTTAGGGAGGGGGACAATGAGCAGTTCTTC; cdr3_aa: CASSLRFREGDNEQFF
v_call: TRBV19; j_call: TRBJ1-2; clone_size: .; d_call: .; cdr3_nt: TGTGCCAGTAGTGGCAGGGGACGGGAAGGCTACACCTTC; cdr3_aa: CASSGRGREGYTF
v_call: TRBV9; j_call: TRBJ2-1; clone_size: few; d_call: TRBD2; cdr3_nt: TGTGCCAGCAGCGTAGATAGCGGGGGGTACAATGAGCAGTTCTTC; cdr3_aa: CASSVDSGGYNEQFF
v_call: TRBV5-1; j_call: TRBJ1-5; clone_size: few; d_call: .; cdr3_nt: TGCGCCAGCAGCTTGGCCGGTGGAACTCAGCCCCAGCATTTT; cdr3_aa: CASSLAGGTQPQHF
v_call: TRBV11-2; j_call: TRBJ2-5; clone_size: .; d_call: TRBD1; cdr3_nt: TGTGCCAGCAGCTTAAACGCGGACAGGGGCCTCCTTTATCAAGAGACCCAGTACTTC; cdr3_aa: CASSLNADRGLLYQETQYF
v_call: TRBV7-6; j_call: TRBJ2-1; clone_size: many; d_call: .; cdr3_nt: TGTGCCAGCAGCCCCGGGGGAGCGGGCTCCTACAATGAGCAGTTCTTC; cdr3_aa: CASSPGGAGSYNEQFF
v_call: TRBV15; j_call: TRBJ2-1; clone_size: .; d_call: TRBD1; cdr3_nt: TGTGCCACCAGCAGAGTCGGGACAGGGAACGAGCAGTTCTTC; cdr3_aa: CATSRVGTGNEQFF
v_call: TRBV24-1; j_call: TRBJ2-1; clone_size: .; d_call: TRBD2; cdr3_nt: TGTGCCACCAGTGAATTAGCGGGGGAGCAGTTCTTC; cdr3_aa: CATSELAGEQFF
v_call: TRBV19; j_call: TRBJ2-1; clone_size: once; d_call: .; cdr3_nt: TGTGCCAGTAGTATATGGAAAAATGAGCAGTTCTTC; cdr3_aa: CASSIWKNEQFF
v_call: TRBV7-7; j_call: TRBJ1-3; clone_size: .; d_call: .; cdr3_nt: TGTGCTAGCAGCTTAGTGCGGGGGCAGGGAAACACCATATATTTT; cdr3_aa: CASSLVRGQGNTIYF
v_call: TRBV5-1; j_call: TRBJ2-2; clone_size: few; d_call: TRBD1; cdr3_nt: TGCGCCAGCAGCACTGACAGGGGCGGTTTCACCGGGGAGCTGTTTTTT; cdr3_aa: CASSTDRGGFTGELFF
v_call: TRBV29-1; j_call: TRBJ1-3; clone_size: .; d_call: TRBD1; cdr3_nt: TGCAGCGTTGAAGATCGAGGGACAGGGGGCAACTTGGGGTCTGGAAACACCATATATTTT; cdr3_aa: CSVEDRGTGGNLGSGNTIYF
v_call: TRBV28; j_call: TRBJ1-2; clone_size: .; d_call: TRBD1; cdr3_nt: TGTGCCAGCAGACTAGACAGGGGGCTTGGCTACACCTTC; cdr3_aa: CASRLDRGLGYTF
v_call: TRBV10-3; j_call: TRBJ2-7; clone_size: .; d_call: .; cdr3_nt: TGTGCCATCAGTGGAACAGGTTCACATAACTACGAGCAGTACTTC; cdr3_aa: CAISGTGSHNYEQYF
v_call: TRBV9; j_call: TRBJ1-5; clone_size: .; d_call: .; cdr3_nt: TGTGCCAGCAGCGCTCAGGGTTCCTATCAGCCCCAGCATTTT; cdr3_aa: CASSAQGSYQPQHF
v_call: TRBV7-6; j_call: TRBJ2-3; clone_size: .; d_call: TRBD1; cdr3_nt: TGTGCCAGCAGCTCGGGACAGGGAGCCCCAGATACGCAGTATTTT; cdr3_aa: CASSSGQGAPDTQYF
v_call: TRBV7-9; j_call: TRBJ2-7; clone_size: few; d_call: .; cdr3_nt: TGTGCCAGCAGCCCGGGGGCGAACTACGAGCAGTACTTC; cdr3_aa: CASSPGANYEQYF
v_call: TRBV27; j_call: TRBJ2-7; clone_size: many; d_call: .; cdr3_nt: TGTGCCAGCAGTTCCCTATCCCTCCGGACGGTCTCCTACGAGCAGTACTTC; cdr3_aa: CASSSLSLRTVSYEQYF
v_call: TRBV4-1; j_call: TRBJ1-4; clone_size: few; d_call: .; cdr3_nt: TGTGCCAGCAGCCCCTCCGGCAGAACTGCTAATGAAAAACTGTTTTTT; cdr3_aa: CASSPSGRTANEKLFF
v_call: TRBV12-3/TRBV12-4; j_call: TRBJ2-5; clone_size: .; d_call: TRBD1; cdr3_nt: TGTGCCAGCACCCCCGGGACAGGGGCAGGGACCCAGTACTTC; cdr3_aa: CASTPGTGAGTQYF
v_call: TRBV7-9; j_call: TRBJ2-1; clone_size: few; d_call: TRBD2; cdr3_nt: TGTGCCAGCAGCTCGACTAGCGGGGGGCCAGGTGAGCAGTTCTTC; cdr3_aa: CASSSTSGGPGEQFF
v_call: TRBV4-1; j_call: TRBJ2-5; clone_size: .; d_call: TRBD2; cdr3_nt: TGCGCCAGCAGCCAGCAACTAGCGGTCCAAGAGACCCAGTACTTC; cdr3_aa: CASSQQLAVQETQYF
v_call: TRBV25-1; j_call: TRBJ2-3; clone_size: .; d_call: .; cdr3_nt: TGTGCCAGCAGTGAAGCCTTGAGGACGGTTAACACAGATACGCAGTATTTT; cdr3_aa: CASSEALRTVNTDTQYF
v_call: TRBV5-1; j_call: TRBJ2-1; clone_size: few; d_call: TRBD2; cdr3_nt: TGCGCCAGCAGCCCATCGGGGGGGAGCAATGAGCAGTTCTTC; cdr3_aa: CASSPSGGSNEQFF
v_call: TRBV4-1; j_call: TRBJ1-5; clone_size: .; d_call: .; cdr3_nt: TGCGCCAGCAGCCAAGTTGCTCTAAATCAGCCCCAGCATTTT; cdr3_aa: CASSQVALNQPQHF
v_call: TRBV27; j_call: TRBJ1-2; clone_size: few; d_call: TRBD1; cdr3_nt: TGTGCCAGCAGCTTAGGACAGGGGGCATCCTATGGCTACACCTTC; cdr3_aa: CASSLGQGASYGYTF
v_call: TRBV4-1; j_call: TRBJ2-1; clone_size: few; d_call: TRBD2; cdr3_nt: TGCGCCAGCAGCCAAGAAACTAGCGGGGGCCCGACTTGGAATGAGCAGTTCTTC; cdr3_aa: CASSQETSGGPTWNEQFF
v_call: TRBV25-1; j_call: TRBJ1-1; clone_size: few; d_call: .; cdr3_nt: TGTGCCAGCAGTGACCCGGGGGAGGGGTTCGCTGAAGCTTTCTTT; cdr3_aa: CASSDPGEGFAEAFF
v_call: TRBV5-6; j_call: TRBJ2-1; clone_size: .; d_call: .; cdr3_nt: TGTGCCAGCAGCTTGTATGCGGGGCCGTCTTGGAATGAGCAGTTCTTC; cdr3_aa: CASSLYAGPSWNEQFF
v_call: TRBV7-9; j_call: TRBJ2-3; clone_size: .; d_call: TRBD1; cdr3_nt: TGTGCCAGCAGCCCGACAGGGGCGAGAGGCGATACGCAGTATTTT; cdr3_aa: CASSPTGARGDTQYF